Sequencing of this T cell receptor beta chain was carried out in a study of OX40 agonist ivuxolimab in advanced cancers. V dropped 0 bases and J dropped 0 bases, with 6 bases sitting between them. Germline-derived CDR1 and CDR2 are MNHEY and SVGAGI. CDR3 length: 14 amino acids. Using immunoSEQ multiplex PCR, the repertoire was profiled, and TCRdb retains in-frame clones only, with some absent. This table has roughly 70,000 clones, around 87% appearing once. The chain is built from TRBV6-5 and TRBJ2-7; D remains ambiguous. The clonotype originates from an adult with an advanced solid tumor such as melanoma, head and neck, liver or kidney cancer. The sequencing here drew on CD4+ or CD8+ T cells sorted from blood, taken in a trial of the OX40 agonist ivuxolimab. The CDR3 spells CASSYSTSSYEQYF. Written as DNA, the CDR3 is TGTGCCAGCAGTTACTCGACCAGCTCCTACGAGCAGTACTTC.